Here is one T cell receptor beta chain with its context. This entry is derived from a study of T cell changes during pregnancy in multiple sclerosis. CDR3 size: 14 residues. V lost 4 bases to trimming and J lost 3 bases, with 13 bases between them. Germline CDR1 reads MNHEY; CDR2 reads SMNVEV (reference sequence). Some clones are missing from TCRdb's copy, which holds only in-frame ones; the method was immunoSEQ multiplex PCR. The repertoire includes 39,000 or so clones, approximately 94% of them detected once, and roughly 8.1% sits in the top ten. V is TRBV27 and J is TRBJ2-7; D unclear. This specimen was CD8+ T cells from peripheral blood mononuclear cells, taken in the third trimester of pregnancy. The sequence derives from a female donor with multiple sclerosis, enrolled in a pregnancy study. CDR3 residues: CASSSPTQLYEQYF. For the CDR3, the DNA is TGTGCCAGCAGTTCCCCGACACAGCTCTACGAGCAGTACTTC.